The entry below gives a single T cell receptor (beta chain) sequence along with its context. The germline V gene encodes CDR1 SGHRS and CDR2 YFSETQ. The CDR3 runs to 20 residues. The V gene end was trimmed by 4 bases and the J gene end by 2 bases; junction bases not matched to a gene: 17. Repertoires were generated with immunoSEQ multiplex PCR, while TCRdb's copy carries only in-frame clones and drops some. The repertoire holds about 380,000 clones, with approximately 97% as singletons. This sample is part of a study of shared clonotypes between healthy human individuals. This TCR was sampled from a young man in good health. The material sequenced was memory CD8+ T cells sorted from blood. Indicated subset: CD45RO+ cells pooled with CCR7-negative TemRA cells. This sequence joins TRBV5-1 and TRBJ2-7, with TRBD2 matching over 14 bases. CDR3 protein: CASSPKSGLAGDKGAYEQYF. The CDR3 nucleotides read TGCGCCAGCAGCCCCAAGTCGGGACTAGCGGGAGATAAGGGCGCCTACGAGCAGTACTTC.